The text below deals with one TCR beta chain. It was with a sample-barcoded 5' primer and a J-beta primer mix that a second PCR of about 7 to 12 cycles was run. In TCRdb, the 5' RACE reads were re-called with MiXCR into one record per CDR3 protein. The sample includes roughly 700,000 distinct CDR3 sequences, more than 40% of them seen just once. This CDR3 has 14 amino acids. The germline V gene encodes CDR1 MDHEN and CDR2 SYDVKM. Trimming removed 5 bases from V and 4 bases from J, with 14 bases in between. The data derive from a study of blood T cells in healthy people across ages. The V gene is TRBV28, the J gene TRBJ1-2; D call uncertain. Sequencing was performed on blood. The source of this sequence is a woman aged 60 to 75 in good health. The CDR3 coding sequence is TGTGCCAGCAGTCTCCCTAGACCACCCTATGGCTACACCTTC. It codes for CASSLPRPPYGYTF.